This T cell receptor beta chain emerged from a study of cytomegalovirus exposure and HLA in healthy donors. Germline CDR1 and CDR2: SGHNT and YENEEA. V dropped 5 bases and J dropped 9; count of bases not matched to a gene: 9. This CDR3 spans 15 amino acids. Study-level results: Analysis performed later found 15,000 or so TCR beta sequences associated with HLA alleles at 0.05 false discovery rate. Most CMV-associated TCR beta chains appeared HLA-restricted in a later analysis. For presence/absence analyses, sequencing depth was assumed to be roughly uniform across donors. For TCR beta chains, V- and J-gene trimming was later linked to a missense DCLRE1C variant.

The PCR had 60 Vbeta and 13 Jbeta primers. Produced via immunoSEQ multiplex PCR; TCRdb's table is partial and in-frame only. This sample has 100,000 to 150,000 clones, with roughly 79% found just once. In regard to this clone: The antigen is undetermined.

This sequence originates from a woman between 50 and 59 years old in good health and CMV-seronegative. The material sequenced was PBMCs. The chain recombines TRBV11-3 with TRBJ2-1; 11 bases align to TRBD2. For the CDR3, the DNA is TGTGCCAGCAGCCCCCAGACTAGCGGGGACGGTGAGCAGTTCTTC. Protein product: CASSPQTSGDGEQFF. Combining the CDR3 with reference TRBV11-3 and TRBJ2-1 gives the whole variable domain EAGVVQSPRYKIIEKKQPVAFWCNPISGHNTLYWYLQNLGQGPELLIRYENEEAVDDSQLPKDRFSAERLKGVDSTLKIQPAELGDSAVYLCASSPQTSGDGEQFFGPGTRLTVL.